The 15 T cell receptor beta chains below come from one sample, sequenced in a study of human T cells and chemical hapten exposure. TCRdb called the RACE reads again in MiXCR, with one record for every CDR3 protein. The sample lists approximately 69,000 distinct CDR3 sequences; 9% to 12% were seen once. Indicated time point: patch test 2, 6 weeks after DPC sensitization. Treatment here: therapeutic diphenylcyclopropenone sensitization with weekly scalp DPC. The starting material was whole blood, obtained in connection with sensitization to the hapten diphenylcyclopropenone (DPC). The receptor set was obtained from a woman aged 45-65 years with alopecia areata. Some clones in this sample may be carry-over from other donors' samples.

The sample holds many counts of this clonotype. The chain uses TRBV3-1 and TRBJ2-1; 9 bases agree with TRBD2. CDR1 and CDR2 from the germline V gene are LGHDT and YNNKEL (reference sequence). After removal of 3 bases from V and 13 bases from J, the junction contained 10 bases not matched to a gene. This CDR3 comprises 14 residues. The CDR3 spells CASSHGSTSGHQFF. The CDR3 nucleotides are TGTGCCAGCAGCCATGGGTCAACTAGCGGGCACCAGTTCTTC.

This clonotype was recorded a few times. The chain has TRBV24-1 and TRBJ2-1; tentatively, D is TRBD2 (5 bases). The ends were cut back, 4 bases at V and 7 bases at J, with 16 bases in the middle. The CDR3 runs 15 residues. CDR1 is KGHDR and CDR2 is SFDVKD in the germline V gene. CDR3 coding DNA: TGTGCCACCAGTGACGGAGGAGCTGATCAGAATGAGCAGTTCTTC. This sequence encodes CATSDGGADQNEQFF.

This clonotype was found a few times. Given the absence of the conserved phenylalanine or tryptophan at the CDR3 end, a read error is likely. The DNA is omitted, as the CDR3 cannot be located on it reliably, and the CDR3 follows TCRdb's listing. The V gene is TRBV15, the J gene TRBJ2-7; TRBD2 reflects the table's D call only, with no check against the DNA. The CDR3 length is 10 residues, termini included. In germline, CDR1 is LNHNV, CDR2 YYDKDF (reference sequence). The CDR3 loop is CATSRAGGGT.

This clonotype showed up just a few times. This chain uses TRBV4-1 with TRBJ1-3; TRBD1 might be the D (6 bases). CDR1 and CDR2 (germline): MGHRA, YSYEKL. CDR3 length equals 15 residues. Trimming pared 2 bases from V and 8 bases from J, leaving 16 bases between. The CDR3 nucleotides read TGCGCCAGCAGCCAAAAGCAGGGGATTCGGGACACCATATATTTT. It translates to CASSQKQGIRDTIYF.

In this sample, this clonotype turned up many times. V gene TRBV19 combines with J gene TRBJ2-5; 9 nucleotides align to TRBD1. Trimming cost V 3 bases and J 0 bases; bases outside gene matches: 5. The CDR3 is 16 residues long. Germline V gene data show CDR1 as LNHDA and CDR2 as SQIVND (reference sequence). CDR3 sequence (DNA): TGTGCCAGTAGTATCGGCCGGGACAGGGACCAAGAGACCCAGTACTTC. This translates into CASSIGRDRDQETQYF.

The V call is TRBV5-1, the J call TRBJ2-1; the match to TRBD2 covers 7 bases. The CDR3 runs 13 residues. Trimming at V came to 5 bases and at J to 7 bases, leaving 6 bases not matched to a gene. Germline CDR1 reads SGHRS; CDR2 reads YFSETQ. CDR3 in DNA: TGCGCCAGCAGAGCGGGACCGGGGAATGAGCAGTTCTTC. Translation gives CASRAGPGNEQFF.

This clonotype is termed medium-sized. This sequence joins TRBV19 and TRBJ1-1; TRBD1 aligns across 8 bases. CDR1 LNHDA and CDR2 SQIVND come from the germline V gene (reference sequence). The CDR3 is made up of 15 amino acids. The ends lost 10 bases at V and 0 bases at J; junction bases unmatched: 10. The CDR3 DNA is TGTGCCACTTCTCCCGGACAGGGTGTGAACACTGAAGCTTTCTTT. It codes for CATSPGQGVNTEAFF.

The chain carries TRBV7-6 and TRBJ2-7; 13 positions match TRBD2. V gave up 4 bases and J gave up 4 bases; unmatched junction bases: 10. Germline loops: CDR1 SGHVS, CDR2 FNYEAQ. This CDR3 spans 17 amino acids. The CDR3 spells CASSSRTSGSRFYEQYF. The CDR3 DNA reads TGTGCCAGCAGCTCTCGGACTAGCGGGAGTCGATTTTACGAGCAGTACTTC. Using reference TRBV7-6 and TRBJ2-7 for the parts outside the CDR3, the full variable domain is GAGVSQSPRYKVTKRGQDVALRCDPISGHVSLYWYRQALGQGPEFLTYFNYEAQQDKSGLPNDRFSAERPEGSISTLTIQRTEQRDSAMYRCASSSRTSGSRFYEQYFGPGTRLTVT.

The sample holds many counts of this clonotype. The chain employs TRBV29-1 and TRBJ2-7; TRBD2 aligns across 10 bases. After removal of 4 bases from V and 9 bases from J, the junction contained 12 bases not matched to a gene. This CDR3 has 14 residues. CDR1 SQVTM and CDR2 ANQGSEA come from the germline V gene. This chain's CDR3 is CSVGASGSRPGQYF. The CDR3 coding sequence is TGCAGCGTTGGGGCTAGCGGGAGCCGACCCGGGCAGTACTTC.

There are many counts of this clonotype. The genes are TRBV7-7 and TRBJ2-1; no firm D call. CDR3 length equals 15 residues. CDR1 is SSHAT, CDR2 FNYEAQ, per germline (reference sequence). V lost 1 base, J lost 2 bases, and 9 bases lay in between. The CDR3, as DNA: TGTGCCAGCAGCTTAGACAGCGCACCCTACAATGAGCAGTTCTTC. As protein: CASSLDSAPYNEQFF.

This clonotype was seen only a few times. This chain joins TRBV28 and TRBJ1-1, with D hard to call. With 5 bases removed from V and 9 bases from J, the gap between germline ends came to 13 bases. Germline lookup yields CDR1 MDHEN and CDR2 SYDVKM. CDR3 size: 12 residues. CDR3 sequence (DNA): TGTGCCAGCAGTAGTTCCGGGATTAAAGCTTTCTTT. As protein: CASSSSGIKAFF.

This clonotype appeared a single time. This sequence joins TRBV7-9 and TRBJ1-6; D unresolved. The V gene lost 0 bases and the J gene lost 9 bases, with 15 bases spanning the gap. This CDR3 spans 16 amino acids. Germline V CDR1 and CDR2: SEHNR, FQNEAQ (reference sequence). CDR3 DNA: TGTGCCAGCAGCTTAGCCGGCAGCGGGCGTAGTTCACCCCTCCACTTT. Its translation: CASSLAGSGRSSPLHF.

V usage is TRBV2 and J usage is TRBJ1-2; the D is unclear. This CDR3 has 13 residues. V lost 4 bases to trimming and J lost 7 bases, with 13 bases between them. Germline-derived CDR1 and CDR2 are SNHLY and FYNNEI. CDR3 protein: CASSGTDLGGYTF. CDR3 DNA: TGTGCCAGCAGTGGTACGGACCTAGGTGGCTACACCTTC. The whole variable domain, filled in from reference TRBV2 and TRBJ1-2, reads EPEVTQTPSHQVTQMGQEVILRCVPISNHLYFYWYRQILGQKVEFLVSFYNNEISEKSEIFDDQFSVERPDGSNFTLKIRSTKLEDSAMYFCASSGTDLGGYTFGSGTRLTVV.

This clonotype occurred a few times. For the CDR3, the DNA is TGTGCCAGCTCACCCCCGGGACAGAATAATGAAAAACTGTTTTTT. Protein product: CASSPPGQNNEKLFF. The chain carries TRBV18 and TRBJ1-4, with 7 bases identical to TRBD1. The CDR3 is 15 amino acids. Losses at the gene ends were 3 bases for V and 4 bases for J; bases not matched to a gene: 5. Per germline, CDR1 KGHSH and CDR2 LQKENI.

The chain recombines TRBV29-1 with TRBJ1-2; D is possibly TRBD1 (5 bases). This CDR3 spans 13 amino acids. Germline values: CDR1 SQVTM, CDR2 ANQGSEA. Trimming stripped 7 bases from V and 7 bases from J, with 19 bases between. This CDR3 reads CSASPQDWGGYTF. CDR3 in DNA: TGCAGCGCCTCCCCACAGGATTGGGGTGGCTACACCTTC. Full variable domain (outside the CDR3, taken from reference TRBV29-1 and TRBJ1-2): SAVISQKPSRDICQRGTSLTIQCQVDSQVTMMFWYRQQPGQSLTLIATANQGSEATYESGFVIDKFPISRPNLTFSTLTVSNMSPEDSSIYLCSASPQDWGGYTFGSGTRLTVV.